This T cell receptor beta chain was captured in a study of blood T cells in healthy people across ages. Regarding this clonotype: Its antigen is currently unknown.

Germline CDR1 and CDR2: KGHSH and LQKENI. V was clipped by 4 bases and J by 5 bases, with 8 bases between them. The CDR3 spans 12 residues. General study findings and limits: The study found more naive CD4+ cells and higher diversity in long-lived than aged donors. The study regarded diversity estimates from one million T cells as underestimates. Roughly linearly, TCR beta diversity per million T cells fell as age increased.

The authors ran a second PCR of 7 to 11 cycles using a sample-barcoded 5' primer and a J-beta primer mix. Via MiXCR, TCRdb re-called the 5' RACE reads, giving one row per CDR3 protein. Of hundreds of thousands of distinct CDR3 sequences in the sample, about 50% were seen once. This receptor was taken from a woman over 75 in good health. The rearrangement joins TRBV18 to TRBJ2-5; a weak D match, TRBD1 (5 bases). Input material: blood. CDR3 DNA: TGTGCCAGCTCACGACAGATTGAGACCCAGTACTTC. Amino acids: CASSRQIETQYF.